This entry lists 26 T cell receptor beta chains sequenced from one sample in a study of sequential checkpoint blockade in melanoma. The treatment: randomized to nivolumab then ipilimumab (arm A) or the reverse (arm B). Measured with immunoSEQ multiplex PCR; TCRdb has only the in-frame clones, and not every one. The data hold about 27,000 clones, with around three quarters observed a single time. The sample here was CD8+ T cells sorted from blood (inferred from file names), taken from a patient given nivolumab and ipilimumab in sequence. All receptors come from a human donor with melanoma.

V and J are TRBV11-2 and TRBJ2-7, with D possibly being TRBD1 (5 bases). The CDR3 extends over 16 amino acids. Trimming took 0 bases from V and 3 from J, leaving 15 bases between them. The germline CDR1 and CDR2 sequences are SGHAT and FQNNGV. CDR3 residues: CASSLDPTGDGYEQYF. In DNA form, the CDR3 reads TGTGCCAGCAGCTTAGACCCAACAGGAGACGGCTACGAGCAGTACTTC.

The V call is TRBV7-9, the J call TRBJ2-5; D is uncertain. Germline CDR1 reads SEHNR; CDR2 reads FQNEAQ (reference sequence). CDR3 length: 12 amino acids. Trimming cost V 5 bases and J 5 bases, with 9 bases left between them. The CDR3 DNA reads TGTGCCAGCAGCCCGACATATGAGACCCAGTACTTC. This sequence encodes CASSPTYETQYF.

The chain employs TRBV27 and TRBJ2-3; the D is unclear. Germline values: CDR1 MNHEY, CDR2 SMNVEV (reference sequence). V lost 0 bases and J 1 base, leaving 8 bases between the germline ends. This CDR3 is built from 15 residues. CDR3 amino acids: CASSLSWARTDTQYF. DNA for the CDR3: TGTGCCAGCAGTTTATCTTGGGCGCGCACAGATACGCAGTATTTT.

The chain is built from TRBV5-1 and TRBJ2-1; 12 positions match TRBD2. V trimming: 2 bases; J trimming: 1 base; junction bases outside the gene matches: 4. Germline lookup yields CDR1 SGHRS and CDR2 YFSETQ. The CDR3 contains 17 residues. The CDR3 sequence: CASSFRTSGASYNEQFF. CDR3 DNA: TGCGCCAGCAGCTTCCGGACTAGCGGGGCTTCCTACAATGAGCAGTTCTTC. The entire variable domain, with the rest obtained from reference TRBV5-1 and TRBJ2-1, is as follows: KAGVTQTPRYLIKTRGQQVTLSCSPISGHRSVSWYQQTPGQGLQFLFEYFSETQRNKGNFPGRFSGRQFSNSRSEMNVSTLELGDSALYLCASSFRTSGASYNEQFFGPGTRLTVL.

The chain is built from TRBV6-5 and TRBJ2-1; 8 bases fit TRBD2. Germline-derived CDR1 and CDR2 are MNHEY and SVGAGI. J was trimmed by 6 bases and V by 2 bases; bases with no gene match: 3. This CDR3 has 14 residues. CDR3 residues: CASSYPGTSNEQFF. DNA for the CDR3: TGTGCCAGCAGTTACCCCGGGACTAGCAATGAGCAGTTCTTC.

This chain joins TRBV28 and TRBJ2-3; D might be TRBD2 (6 bases). CDR3 size: 15 residues. CDR1 and CDR2 from the germline V gene are MDHEN and SYDVKM. V lost 2 bases and J 6 bases, leaving 15 bases between the germline ends. This chain's CDR3 is CASSLKGRTTDTQYF. Written as DNA, the CDR3 is TGTGCCAGCAGTTTAAAGGGGAGGACGACGGATACGCAGTATTTT.

This clone has a single count. The chain combines TRBV9 with TRBJ2-2; 8 bases are shared with TRBD2. V lost 0 bases and J lost 0; bases outside the gene matches: 10. The germline gives CDR1 SGDLS, CDR2 YYNGEE. The CDR3 runs 19 residues. For the CDR3, the DNA is TGTGCCAGCAGCGTAGCTTCGCATCGGGGGGGCTCGAACACCGGGGAGCTGTTTTTT. Translated, it gives CASSVASHRGGSNTGELFF.

The V call is TRBV19, the J call TRBJ2-3; TRBD2 matches at 7 bases. This CDR3 region has 14 residues. Trimming removed 7 bases from V and 4 bases from J; junction bases left unmatched: 8. Germline values: CDR1 LNHDA, CDR2 SQIVND (reference sequence). CDR3 sequence reads: CASTDHGGSDTQYF. In DNA, the CDR3 is TGTGCCAGTACCGATCACGGGGGGTCAGATACGCAGTATTTT.

V is TRBV7-2 and J is TRBJ2-7; TRBD2 matches at 12 bases. The germline gives CDR1 SGHTA, CDR2 FQGNSA. The V gene end was trimmed by 4 bases and the J gene end by 5 bases; junction bases not matched to a gene: 3. The CDR3 spans 14 residues. The CDR3 bases are TGTGCCAGCAGCTCTAGCGGGGGGGCAGACGAGCAGTACTTC. This codes for CASSSSGGADEQYF.

This clone has just a few counts. The chain combines TRBV7-9 with TRBJ1-5; D is unclear. With 5 bases removed from V and 4 bases from J, the gap between germline ends came to 9 bases. This CDR3 spans 13 amino acids. Germline CDR1 reads SEHNR; CDR2 reads FQNEAQ (reference sequence). CDR3: CASSQTSNQPQHF. As DNA, the CDR3 is TGTGCCAGCAGCCAGACAAGTAATCAGCCCCAGCATTTT.

The chain employs TRBV19 and TRBJ1-5; D is ambiguous. Germline V gene data show CDR1 as LNHDA and CDR2 as SQIVND (reference sequence). This CDR3 is built from 13 residues. V was pared by 1 base and J by 2 bases, with 3 bases between. This chain's CDR3 is CASSIVGNQPQHF. The CDR3 DNA follows: TGTGCCAGTAGTATAGTCGGCAATCAGCCCCAGCATTTT.

V is TRBV28 and J is TRBJ1-2, with a weak D call TRBD1 (5 bases). The CDR3 has 18 amino acids. Germline V gene lookup returns CDR1 MDHEN and CDR2 SYDVKM. The V gene lost 4 bases and the J gene lost 1 base, with 22 bases spanning the gap. The CDR3 region has the DNA TGTGCCAGCAGTTCACCCGCCCAGTCAGGGAACTTTAACTATGGCTACACCTTC. Translating gives CASSSPAQSGNFNYGYTF.

V usage is TRBV6-5 and J usage is TRBJ1-2; D possibly corresponds to TRBD1 (5 bases). V was trimmed by 2 bases and J by 6 bases, leaving 10 bases between them. Germline CDR1 and CDR2: MNHEY and SVGAGI. This CDR3 contains 13 residues. The CDR3 here is CASSYSQGHGYTF. The CDR3 coding sequence is TGTGCCAGCAGTTACAGTCAGGGCCATGGCTACACCTTC.

The sample holds one count of this clone. J is TRBJ2-1 and V is TRBV29-1; possible D gene TRBD2, 6 bases. Trimming pared 8 bases from V and 5 bases from J, leaving 10 bases between. This CDR3 comprises 11 residues. The germline CDR1 and CDR2 sequences are SQVTM and ANQGSEA. The CDR3 nucleotides are TGCAGCCTGGGACTCGACAATGAGCAGTTCTTC. Translated: CSLGLDNEQFF.

The chain combines TRBV10-3 with TRBJ2-7; D possibly corresponds to TRBD1 (6 bases). Per germline, CDR1 ENHRY and CDR2 SYGVKD. Trimming removed 5 bases at V and 5 bases at J, with 16 bases between. This CDR3 is built from 14 residues. In DNA form, the CDR3 reads TGTGCCATCAGTAAAACCAGGGGATATGACGAGCAGTACTTC. Translation gives CAISKTRGYDEQYF.

The chain links TRBV7-9 to TRBJ2-5; 10 bases are shared with TRBD2. The V gene end was trimmed by 1 base and the J gene end by 5 bases; junction bases not matched to a gene: 4. The CDR3 loop spans 15 amino acids. Germline values: CDR1 SEHNR, CDR2 FQNEAQ (reference sequence). CDR3 nucleotide sequence: TGTGCCAGCAGCTTAGTGTCTAGCGGGGGTGAGACCCAGTACTTC. This encodes CASSLVSSGGETQYF.

J is TRBJ2-7 and V is TRBV27; tentatively, D is TRBD2 (5 bases). Germline CDR1 is MNHEY and CDR2 is SMNVEV (reference sequence). The CDR3 is 14 amino acids. Trimming pared 4 bases from V and 5 bases from J, leaving 15 bases between. The CDR3 DNA follows: TGTGCCAGCAGTTACGGAGGTTCGATCAACGAGCAGTACTTC. It translates to CASSYGGSINEQYF.

This sequence joins TRBV4-2 and TRBJ2-5; 10 nucleotides line up with TRBD2. V shed 1 base and J 0 bases; nucleotides not matched to a gene: 2. Germline V gene lookup returns CDR1 LGHNA and CDR2 YNFKEQ. This CDR3 comprises 16 residues. The CDR3 nucleotides read TGTGCCAGCAGCCAAGCCCTAGCGGGGGACCAAGAGACCCAGTACTTC. Translation gives CASSQALAGDQETQYF.

The J gene is TRBJ2-3, the V gene TRBV9; possibly TRBD1 for D (5 bases). The germline CDR1 and CDR2 sequences are SGDLS and YYNGEE. V was clipped by 7 bases and J by 4 bases, with 13 bases between them. There are 13 residues in the CDR3. CDR3 amino acids: CASGSGNPDTQYF. The CDR3 DNA follows: TGTGCCAGCGGGTCAGGGAATCCAGATACGCAGTATTTT.

In this sample, this clone turned up once. This chain connects TRBV4-1 to TRBJ2-7, with TRBD2 matching over 10 bases. Germline V gene lookup returns CDR1 MGHRA and CDR2 YSYEKL. The CDR3 runs 15 residues. V was clipped by 0 bases and J by 3 bases; unmatched bases: 2. The CDR3, as DNA: TGCGCCAGCAGCCAAGATCCTAGCGGGGGCTACGAGCAGTACTTC. Translation gives CASSQDPSGGYEQYF.

This clone was seen a handful of times. The chain combines TRBV27 with TRBJ2-7; tentatively, D is TRBD2 (6 bases). The CDR3 loop spans 12 amino acids. V was cut by 9 bases and J by 3 bases, with 12 bases left in between. Germline CDR1 and CDR2: MNHEY and SMNVEV (reference sequence). CDR3 loop: CASRGTYYEQYF. CDR3 bases: TGTGCCAGTCGGGGGACCTACTACGAGCAGTACTTC.

The chain carries TRBV5-3 and TRBJ1-3; D gene unclear. TRBV5-3 is annotated as an ORF whose role is uncertain. Trimming left V 1 base short and J 4 bases short, with 15 bases between. The CDR3 contains 16 residues. The CDR3 here is CARSLPPGGLGNTIYF. As DNA, the CDR3 is TGTGCCAGAAGCTTGCCTCCCGGAGGGTTAGGAAACACCATATATTTT.

The chain uses TRBV19 and TRBJ1-1; a weak D match, TRBD1 (6 bases). Germline CDR1 is LNHDA and CDR2 is SQIVND (reference sequence). V was cut by 5 bases and J by 2 bases, with 12 bases left in between. The CDR3 is 14 residues long. The CDR3 reads CASSWGQSNTEAFF. In DNA form, the CDR3 reads TGTGCCAGTAGTTGGGGACAATCAAACACTGAAGCTTTCTTT.

The chain uses TRBV6-5 and TRBJ2-5; 11 bases agree with TRBD1. Germline CDR1 is MNHEY and CDR2 is SVGAGI. The CDR3 totals 15 residues. The J segment lost 4 bases and the V segment lost 4 bases, leaving 5 bases of the junction unmatched. This CDR3 is CASSSTGQGAETQYF. The CDR3, as DNA: TGTGCCAGCAGTTCCACAGGACAGGGGGCAGAGACCCAGTACTTC.

The chain is built from TRBV21-1 and TRBJ2-5; the D call in the table, TRBD1, was not verified against the DNA. TRBV21-1 counts as a pseudogene. This CDR3 has 15 residues. Here the CDR3 reads CAIARDRGAGETQYF. DNA of the CDR3: TGTGCCATAGCCCGGGACAGGGGTGCCGGGGAGACCCAGTACTTC.

The rearrangement uses TRBV11-3 and TRBJ2-5, with D maybe TRBD2 (6 bases). The CDR3 runs to 11 residues. The V gene's germline CDR1 is SGHNT and CDR2 YENEEA. Trimming removed 11 bases at V and 7 bases at J, with 14 bases between. The CDR3 spells CAGHVGGTQYF. For the CDR3, the DNA is TGTGCCGGTCACGTCGGGGGGACCCAGTACTTC.